This TCR beta chain was retrieved from a study of long-term antiretroviral therapy in people with HIV (dated by TCRdb to between 2020 and 2023). General notes on the study: The earliest samples were collected approximately a decade before the 2015 WHO recommendation for immediate ART, a period when ART was typically delayed until CD4 counts fell. Test extractions of a monoclonal T-cell line alongside 30 or so polyclonal samples showed no cross-contamination during QIAcube processing. From some 28 adults with confirmed HIV infection, the cohort provided over 150 cryopreserved PBMC samples, gathered serially across a mean of around 6 years (range 1-12). Whether ART initiation and durable HIV suppression were associated with changes in peripheral blood TRB repertoire composition and diversity was tested in a retrospective serial study. Among the 30 to 35 participants with HIV, over nine were female.

What the work shows at the level of the full study, not this receptor alone: The samples were dated from the mid-2000s to the late 2010s, and the ART regimens that were used may be less effective than current ART regimens. Expanded TRB clones identified before ART initiation dominated the repertoire across all time points, though the dominance fluctuated and decreased in many PLHIV after ART. Starting ART was linked to a significant rise in TRB diversity, yet even after long-term ART the diversity remained significantly lower than in transplant donor controls. Compared with controls, HIV repertoires had narrower CDR3 length ranges, and the network structure pointed to an antigen-experienced repertoire that shifted only slightly toward naive after ART. Unsorted PBMC were profiled instead of sorted CD4+ and CD8+ T cells because pre-ART samples had limited cell numbers. Since PBMC availability was limited, sequencing covered only the TCR beta chain, with no alpha chain pairing. No data were available on ART adherence, viral resistance or therapy changes, limiting inferences about post-ART repertoire changes.

Points on this clone: The antigen it recognizes is unknown. No qualities accompany the bases; no much larger clone lies one base away.

Sequencing of the TRB variable region was done with the immunoSEQ hsTCRB v3.0 assay at survey level resolution. The target sequencing depth for TRB was about 40,000-55,000 T-cell genomes per sample. TRB libraries were pooled and sequenced on an Illumina MiSeq using a v3 150-cycle kit. Concerning the study's data processing: Repertoire analysis was run in R within a reproducible Nextflow workflow that covered QC, data transformation and analysis. LymphoSeq2, an R package for AIRR-Seq data exploration, was used to implement custom analyses. After excluding a handful of samples that yielded fewer than 5000 total TRB sequences, 188 HIV repertoires remained for analysis. Among the 170 to 200 HIV repertoires that were kept, some 61 were collected before ART initiation and about 130 were collected after ART initiation. Repertoires were downsampled to 5000 TRB nucleotide sequences, and summary statistics were averaged over 100 downsampling iterations. TRB sequences were retained for analysis only if CDR3 regions of at least seven amino acids were present. Diversity was measured with a Shannon entropy-derived clonality score and the Gini coefficient. In repertoire networks, the top 5000 CDR3 amino acid sequences were linked whenever an edit distance of one separated two sequences. Antigen specificity groups and MHC restriction were predicted for TRB CDR3 amino acid sequences with GLIPH2. To flag known associations with CMV, EBV, HIV or tissue antigens, CDR3 amino acid sequences were compared against VDJdb and McPAS-TCR. Pre-ART, post-ART and control groups were compared with Wilcoxon signed-rank tests and Holm-Bonferroni correction. TCRdb re-hosts the immuneACCESS table, in-frame sequences only. Its copies lack some clones; in the studies checked, an unresolved V gene accounts for under half of them, and the cause for the rest is not known. V, J and clone size are those of that table, while D and trimming were read from the DNA. In all, the sample holds over 35,000 clones, and 86% of those were seen once. 3.9% of the sample is taken by the ten largest.

Participants were included only if at least one PBMC sample before ART initiation and at least two post-ART samples were available. All participants with HIV were treated in the United States of America. Before DNA extraction, cryopreserved samples of about 0.9-11 million PBMC were thawed and then washed. At the time of the earliest PBMC sample for each participant with HIV, ages ranged from about 23 to 60 years. Each participant contributed PBMC samples from 1-4 timepoints before ART initiation and 2-8 timepoints after ART initiation, with a median of 7 samples. Serial HIV viral load, CD4+ T-cell count, ART history and demographic data were obtained for every participant. Using a Qiagen kit on a QIAcube, genomic DNA was extracted from unsorted PBMC, with samples processed in batches of 12. The germline V gene supplies CDR1 SGHNT and CDR2 YENEEA. Measured from the cysteine to the phenylalanine, the CDR3 is 17 residues long. Of the read, only the CDR3 DNA is kept; its 51 bases are in frame from base 1. V drops 5 bases and J drops 0 bases, leaving 20 bases in between.

Sequenced here: unsorted PBMCs, sampled just before starting antiretroviral therapy. This receptor was identified in a woman under 30 with HIV. The rearranged segments are TRBV11-3 and TRBJ2-7; a tentative D match to TRBD2 spans 6 bases. The CDR3 region has the sequence CASSHRRDSESSYEQYF. DNA sequence: TGTGCCAGCAGCCACCGAAGGGACTCAGAAAGCTCCTACGAGCAGTACTTC.